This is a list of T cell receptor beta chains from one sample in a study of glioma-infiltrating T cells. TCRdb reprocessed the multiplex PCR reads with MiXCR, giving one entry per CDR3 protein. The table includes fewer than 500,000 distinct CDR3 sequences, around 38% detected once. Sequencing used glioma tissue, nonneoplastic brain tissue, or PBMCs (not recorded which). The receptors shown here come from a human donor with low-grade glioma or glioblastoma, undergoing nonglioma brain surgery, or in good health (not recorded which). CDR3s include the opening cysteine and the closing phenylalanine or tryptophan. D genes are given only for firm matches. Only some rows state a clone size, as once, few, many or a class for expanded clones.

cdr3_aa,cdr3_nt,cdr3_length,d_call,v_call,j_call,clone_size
CASSSWTDQETQYF,TGTGCCAGCAGTTCCTGGACGGATCAAGAGACCCAGTACTTC,14,.,TRBV28,TRBJ2-5,many
CAISNSGTSSTDTQYF,TGTGCCATCTCGAATTCAGGAACCTCTAGCACAGATACGCAGTATTTT,16,.,TRBV10-3,TRBJ2-3,.
CSAPIFSSTDTQYF,TGCAGTGCTCCGATTTTCTCTAGCACAGATACGCAGTATTTT,14,.,TRBV20-1,TRBJ2-3,.
CASSLIRDRGHEKLFF,TGTGCCAGCAGTTTGATTCGGGACAGGGGGCATGAAAAACTGTTTTTT,16,TRBD1,TRBV12-3/TRBV12-4,TRBJ1-4,few
CASSPPRRTQYF,TGTGCCAGCAGTCCCCCCCGGCGAACCCAGTACTTC,12,.,TRBV28,TRBJ2-5,few
CASSRGNQETQYF,TGCGCCAGCAGCCGCGGCAACCAAGAGACCCAGTACTTC,13,.,TRBV4-3,TRBJ2-5,.
CASRLGQVYTEAFF,TGTGCCAGCAGACTCGGACAGGTTTACACTGAAGCTTTCTTT,14,TRBD1,TRBV28,TRBJ1-1,.
CSARLSLAGGNEQFF,TGCAGTGCTAGGCTGTCACTAGCGGGAGGCAATGAGCAGTTCTTC,15,TRBD2,TRBV20-1,TRBJ2-1,few
CASSSGTSVVDEQFF,TGTGCCAGCAGCTCCGGGACTAGCGTCGTGGATGAGCAGTTCTTC,15,TRBD2,TRBV6-2/TRBV6-3,TRBJ2-1,many
CATGRDLRRDAFF,TGTGCCACCGGCAGAGATCTAAGGCGTGACGCTTTCTTT,13,.,TRBV15,TRBJ1-1,.
CASSWGEHNEQYF,TGTGCCAGCAGTTGGGGGGAGCACAATGAGCAGTACTTC,13,.,TRBV6-9,TRBJ2-7,.
CASSPDTTDSPLHF,TGCGCCAGCAGCCCGGACACCACGGATTCACCCCTCCACTTT,14,.,TRBV5-1,TRBJ1-6,.
CSASVSGRSDEQFF,TGCAGTGCTAGTGTCAGCGGGAGAAGCGATGAGCAGTTCTTC,14,TRBD2,TRBV20-1,TRBJ2-1,.
CSAPGTVSYEQYF,TGCAGTGCCCCCGGGACCGTCTCCTACGAGCAGTACTTC,13,.,TRBV20-1,TRBJ2-7,many
CASSYSGSRRTDTQYF,TGTGCCAGCAGTTACTCTGGTAGCAGACGCACAGATACGCAGTATTTT,16,.,TRBV6-5,TRBJ2-3,many
CASNPGLVSHEQFF,TGTGCCAGCAACCCCGGACTAGTCAGCCATGAGCAGTTCTTC,14,TRBD2,TRBV11-1,TRBJ2-1,once
CASSLSWGIGGELFF,TGTGCCAGCAGTTTATCGTGGGGGATCGGCGGGGAGCTGTTTTTT,15,.,TRBV27,TRBJ2-2,few
CASSFDSYEQYF,TGTGCCAGCAGTTTCGACTCCTACGAGCAGTACTTC,12,.,TRBV12-3/TRBV12-4,TRBJ2-7,.
CASKRAGDLTGANVLTF,TGTGCCAGCAAACGAGCGGGAGACCTGACTGGGGCCAACGTCCTGACTTTC,17,TRBD2,TRBV28,TRBJ2-6,few
CASSGQGFSGNQPQHF,TGTGCCAGCAGTGGACAGGGGTTTTCGGGCAATCAGCCCCAGCATTTT,16,TRBD1,TRBV27,TRBJ1-5,many